A single sample is the source of the 6 T cell receptor beta chains below, sequenced in a study of cytomegalovirus exposure and HLA in healthy donors. The primer mix had 60 Vbeta and 13 Jbeta primers. The repertoire was sequenced with immunoSEQ multiplex PCR; TCRdb's copy has only in-frame clones and lacks some. The sample lists about 160,000 clones; 80% were seen once. Sequencing used PBMCs. Every receptor here comes from a male donor in good health and CMV-seropositive.

The genes are TRBV19 and TRBJ2-7; TRBD2 might be the D (6 bases). V lost 3 bases, J lost 0 bases, and 12 bases lay in between. The CDR3 runs to 15 residues. Germline-derived CDR1 and CDR2 are LNHDA and SQIVND (reference sequence). This CDR3 reads CASSIERAASYEQYF. CDR3 nucleotide sequence: TGTGCCAGTAGTATTGAGCGGGCCGCCTCCTACGAGCAGTACTTC.

A note on this clone: Other nucleotide sequences in the sample specify the same CDR3. The rearrangement links TRBV27 to TRBJ1-1, with 9 bases that match TRBD1. The CDR3 consists of 14 residues. Losses at the gene ends were 8 bases for V and 5 bases for J; bases not matched to a gene: 9. Germline values: CDR1 MNHEY, CDR2 SMNVEV (reference sequence). The CDR3: CASEAGTGSTEAFF. In DNA form, the CDR3 reads TGTGCCAGCGAGGCCGGGACAGGGAGTACTGAAGCTTTCTTT.

The J gene is TRBJ2-1, the V gene TRBV28, with 12 bases that match TRBD2. Germline CDR1 is MDHEN and CDR2 is SYDVKM. V dropped 5 bases and J dropped 6; count of bases not matched to a gene: 8. This CDR3 is 16 amino acids long. The CDR3 here is CASSLPWGLAGNEQFF. The CDR3 nucleotides read TGTGCCAGCAGTCTACCGTGGGGACTAGCGGGCAATGAGCAGTTCTTC.

This chain links TRBV10-3 with TRBJ2-7; possible D gene TRBD2, 6 bases. Trimming removed 7 bases from V and 7 bases from J, with 17 bases in between. Germline V gene data show CDR1 as ENHRY and CDR2 as SYGVKD. The CDR3 length is 13 residues. CDR3 residues: CAIIAEEGWEQYF. The CDR3 nucleotides are TGTGCCATCATTGCGGAGGAGGGATGGGAGCAGTACTTC.

This chain connects TRBV21-1 to TRBJ2-1; TRBD1, the table's D call, was not compared with the DNA. TRBV21-1 is reported as a pseudogene. The CDR3 runs 16 residues. CDR3 region: CASSNERGEGCNEQFF. The CDR3 DNA reads TGTGCCAGCAGTAATGAAAGGGGTGAAGGGTGTAATGAGCAGTTCTTC.

The gene calls are TRBV27 and TRBJ2-4, with a possible D match to TRBD1 (6 bases). CDR3 length: 13 residues. V lost 6 bases to trimming and J lost 9 bases, with 15 bases between them. Per the germline V gene, CDR1 is MNHEY and CDR2 is SMNVEV (reference sequence). Here the CDR3 reads CASSHRDQSIQYF. The CDR3 nucleotides are TGTGCCAGCAGCCACAGGGACCAGAGCATTCAGTACTTC.